This passage covers 7 T cell receptor beta chains from one sample sequenced in a study of T cell changes during pregnancy in multiple sclerosis. Measured with immunoSEQ multiplex PCR; TCRdb has only the in-frame clones, and not every one. The data show roughly 32,000 clones, 80% to 90% seen once. The input for sequencing was CD8+ T cells from peripheral blood mononuclear cells, taken in the third trimester of pregnancy. These receptors were collected from a female donor with multiple sclerosis, enrolled in a pregnancy study.

The chain recombines TRBV7-9 with TRBJ2-2; D unclear. Germline V gives CDR1 SEHNR, CDR2 FQNEAQ (reference sequence). This CDR3 spans 11 amino acids. Trimming cost V 5 bases and J 9 bases, with 7 bases left between them. The CDR3 sequence is CASSPRRELFF. In nucleotides, the CDR3 is TGTGCCAGCAGCCCCAGAAGGGAGCTGTTTTTT.

The chain recombines TRBV6-5 with TRBJ1-1; possibly TRBD1 for D (6 bases). Germline values: CDR1 MNHEY, CDR2 SVGAGI. V gave up 6 bases and J gave up 4 bases, with 18 bases separating them. There are 15 residues in the CDR3. The CDR3 reads CASRRTGIRGTEAFF. Here the CDR3 DNA reads TGTGCCAGCAGACGAACAGGGATAAGGGGCACTGAAGCTTTCTTT.

In nucleotides, the CDR3 is TGTGCCAGCAGCCAGGACAGGTCTTACGAGCAGTACTTC. Residues: CASSQDRSYEQYF. The genes are TRBV7-3 and TRBJ2-7; 7 positions agree with TRBD1. This CDR3 is built from 13 residues. The J segment lost 4 bases and the V segment lost 5 bases, leaving 5 bases of the junction unmatched. In germline, CDR1 is SGHTA, CDR2 FQGTGA. The variable domain in full, with the rest retrieved from reference TRBV7-3 and TRBJ2-7, is GAGVSQTPSNKVTEKGKYVELRCDPISGHTALYWYRQSLGQGPEFLIYFQGTGAADDSGLPNDRFFAVRPEGSVSTLKIQRTERGDSAVYLCASSQDRSYEQYFGPGTRLTVT.

V is TRBV5-1 and J is TRBJ1-1; no definite D call. V was trimmed by 3 bases and J by 0 bases, leaving 12 bases between them. The germline gives CDR1 SGHRS, CDR2 YFSETQ. The CDR3 covers 15 residues. The CDR3 coding sequence is TGCGCCAGCAGCTGGGAGGGATTCGTGAACACTGAAGCTTTCTTT. It codes for CASSWEGFVNTEAFF.

V is TRBV7-2 and J is TRBJ1-1, with D tentatively TRBD1 (5 bases). CDR1 and CDR2 (germline): SGHTA, FQGNSA. The CDR3 totals 15 residues. Deletions cut 5 bases from V and 0 bases from J, with 13 bases between. The CDR3 protein is CASSPPEGLNTEAFF. CDR3 coding DNA: TGTGCCAGCAGCCCCCCGGAGGGGCTGAACACTGAAGCTTTCTTT.

The chain employs TRBV5-1 and TRBJ1-1; the D gene is possibly TRBD1 (5 bases). Germline CDR1 is SGHRS and CDR2 is YFSETQ. Trimming shortened V by 0 bases and J by 1 base, and 10 bases separated the two germline ends. The length of the CDR3 is 15 residues. The CDR3 DNA follows: TGCGCCAGCAGCTTGGGACCCCAGGGGAACACTGAAGCTTTCTTT. Translation gives CASSLGPQGNTEAFF.

The genes are TRBV2 and TRBJ2-7, with 7 bases aligning to TRBD1. Germline lookup yields CDR1 SNHLY and CDR2 FYNNEI. The CDR3 sequence is 13 residues long. V shed 6 bases and J 3 bases; nucleotides not matched to a gene: 5. CDR3 loop: CASSAGTDYEQYF. The CDR3 nucleotides read TGTGCCAGCAGCGCCGGGACAGACTACGAGCAGTACTTC.